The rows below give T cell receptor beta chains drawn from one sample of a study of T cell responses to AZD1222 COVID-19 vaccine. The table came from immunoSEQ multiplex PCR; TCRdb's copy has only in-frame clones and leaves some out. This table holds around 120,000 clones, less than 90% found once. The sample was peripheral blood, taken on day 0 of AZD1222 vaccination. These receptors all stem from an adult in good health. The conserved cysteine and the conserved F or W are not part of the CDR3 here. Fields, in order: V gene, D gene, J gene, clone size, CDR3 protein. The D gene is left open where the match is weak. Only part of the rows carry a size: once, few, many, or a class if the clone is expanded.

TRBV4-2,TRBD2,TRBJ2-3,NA,ASSQGGGLAGGTDTQY
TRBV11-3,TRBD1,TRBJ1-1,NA,ASRYSGTGHTEAF
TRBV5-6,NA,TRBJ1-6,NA,ASSLDGYNSPLH
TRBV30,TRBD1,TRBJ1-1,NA,AWNRGSGTEAF
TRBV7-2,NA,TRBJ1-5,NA,ASSLGLGGQPQH
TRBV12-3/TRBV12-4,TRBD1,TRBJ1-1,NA,ASSSTGSTEAF
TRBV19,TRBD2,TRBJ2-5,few,ASRPFSGRAETQY
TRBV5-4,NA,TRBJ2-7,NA,ASRAARAPYEQY
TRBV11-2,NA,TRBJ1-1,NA,ASSPTGPSLNTEAF
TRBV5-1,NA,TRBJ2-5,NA,ASSFGTSYQETQY
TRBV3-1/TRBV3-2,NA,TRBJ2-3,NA,ASSQESLYPGEDTQY
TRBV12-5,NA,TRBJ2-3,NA,ASGLDTSTDTQY
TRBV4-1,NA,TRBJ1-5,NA,ASSAGQGEQPQH
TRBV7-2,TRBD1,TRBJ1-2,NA,ASSSLPGTGIVSYT
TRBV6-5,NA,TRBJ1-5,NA,ASSYRETQPQH
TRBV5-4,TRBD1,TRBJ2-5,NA,ASSYTGGAETQY
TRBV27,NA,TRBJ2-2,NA,AIRDTYTGELF
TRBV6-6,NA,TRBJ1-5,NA,ASTDTSNQPQH
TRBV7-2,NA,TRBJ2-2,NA,ASSGNLNTGELF
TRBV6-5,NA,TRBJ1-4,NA,ASSYVGSSEKLF
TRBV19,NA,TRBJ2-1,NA,ASSMDGSRSYNEQF
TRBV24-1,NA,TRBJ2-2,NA,ATSETGTYTGELF
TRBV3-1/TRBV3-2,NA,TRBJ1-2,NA,ASIYLARACSNYGYT
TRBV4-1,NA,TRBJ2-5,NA,ASSHAGRGETQY
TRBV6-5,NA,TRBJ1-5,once,ASMRTPNQPQH
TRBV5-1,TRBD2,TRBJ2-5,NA,ASSLTSGGKETQY
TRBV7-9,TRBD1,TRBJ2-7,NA,ASSLLAGGSYEQY
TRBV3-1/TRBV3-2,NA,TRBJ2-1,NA,ASSLRTVYNEQF
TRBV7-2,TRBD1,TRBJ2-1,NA,ASSSGQVGNNEQF
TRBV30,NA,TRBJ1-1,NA,AWSSWRGRTEAF
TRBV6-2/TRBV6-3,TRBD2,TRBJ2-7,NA,ASSSPGTSGRPSFEQY
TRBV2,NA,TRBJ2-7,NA,ASSEPHSYEQY
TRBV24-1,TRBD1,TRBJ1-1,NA,ATSDSRTGGTEAF
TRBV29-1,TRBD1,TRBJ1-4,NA,SVGTGFRAGEKLF
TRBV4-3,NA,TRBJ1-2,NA,ASSQTRRSYGYT
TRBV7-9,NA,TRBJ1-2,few,ASSPSRVVNDGYT
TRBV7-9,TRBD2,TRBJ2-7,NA,ASSPTSGVTYEQY
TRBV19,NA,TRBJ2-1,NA,ASRTSSYNEQF
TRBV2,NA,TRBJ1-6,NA,ASTIAPGSDH
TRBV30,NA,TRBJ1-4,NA,AWRGRELRELF
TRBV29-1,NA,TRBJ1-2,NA,SVEGGAGAIDGYT